These 14 T cell receptor beta chains were all obtained from the same sample, sequenced in a study of shared clonotypes between healthy human individuals. Only CD45RO-negative cells positively selected for CCR7 counted as naive CD8 cells, so terminally differentiated effector memory CD45RA+ cells were excluded. Using immunoSEQ multiplex PCR, the repertoire was profiled, and TCRdb retains in-frame clones only, with some absent. Of under 1 million clones listed, 80% to 95% are singletons. The sample comprised naive CD8+ T cells sorted from blood. These receptors were collected from a man aged 30 to 45 in good health.

J is TRBJ2-4 and V is TRBV7-9, with D possibly TRBD1 on 6 matching bases. This CDR3 has 11 amino acids. Germline V gene data show CDR1 as SEHNR and CDR2 as FQNEAQ (reference sequence). V was cut by 7 bases and J by 8 bases, with 9 bases left in between. The CDR3 protein is CASTEGDIQYF. For the CDR3, the DNA is TGTGCCAGCACCGAGGGGGACATTCAGTACTTC.

The chain joins TRBV27 to TRBJ2-2; D remains ambiguous. V lost 6 bases and J lost 6, with 17 bases in between. CDR1 MNHEY and CDR2 SMNVEV come from the germline V gene (reference sequence). The CDR3 is 15 residues long. The CDR3 nucleotides are TGTGCCAGCAGCCGGAACTCCGGATTTTCCGGGGAGCTGTTTTTT. This encodes CASSRNSGFSGELFF.

Regarding this clone: The same CDR3 also results from other DNA sequences found in this sample. The gene calls are TRBV30 and TRBJ1-5, with D hard to call. Germline V gene lookup returns CDR1 GTSNPN and CDR2 SVGIG (reference sequence). This CDR3 is 14 amino acids long. Between the trimmed V and J ends, which lost 0 bases and 4 bases, there was a span of 10 bases. The CDR3 DNA sequence: TGTGCCTGGAGTGTCGGGGTAGGGAATCAGCCCCAGCATTTT. It encodes CAWSVGVGNQPQHF.

The CDR3 DNA follows: TGCAGCGTAGGGGTGCGGGATGGCTACACCTTC. It yields the protein CSVGVRDGYTF. The chain is built from TRBV29-1 and TRBJ1-2; D is possibly TRBD1 (5 bases). Trimming shortened V by 6 bases and J by 6 bases, and 11 bases separated the two germline ends. Per the germline V gene, CDR1 is SQVTM and CDR2 is ANQGSEA. There are 11 residues in the CDR3.

The genes are TRBV4-1 and TRBJ1-1; unclear D gene. This CDR3 contains 14 residues. CDR1 is MGHRA, CDR2 YSYEKL, per germline. V lost 4 bases to trimming and J lost 7 bases, with 16 bases between them. The CDR3 loop reads CASSPDTRDGEAFF. As DNA, the CDR3 is TGCGCCAGCAGCCCAGACACTCGAGATGGTGAAGCTTTCTTT.

The chain joins TRBV7-8 to TRBJ2-5, with D tentatively TRBD2 (6 bases). V was clipped by 7 bases and J by 0 bases, with 18 bases between them. Germline assignment: CDR1 SGHVS and CDR2 FQNEAQ. This CDR3 has 16 amino acids. The CDR3 DNA is TGTGCCAGCACCCTAGATGGGAGGCGGGACCAAGAGACCCAGTACTTC. It translates to CASTLDGRRDQETQYF.

This chain links TRBV11-1 with TRBJ2-5; 9 bases are a match to TRBD2. The CDR3 is 17 amino acids. The germline CDR1 and CDR2 sequences are SGHAT and FQDESV (reference sequence). Trimming took 1 base from V and 3 from J; bases not matched to a gene: 9. The CDR3 reads CASSLVMASGNKETQYF. CDR3 coding DNA: TGTGCCAGCAGCTTAGTCATGGCTAGCGGGAACAAAGAGACCCAGTACTTC. Filled out from reference TRBV11-1 and TRBJ2-5, the complete variable domain reads EAEVAQSPRYKITEKSQAVAFWCDPISGHATLYWYRQILGQGPELLVQFQDESVVDDSQLPKDRFSAERLKGVDSTLKIQPAELGDSAMYLCASSLVMASGNKETQYFGPGTRLLVL.

Only a few counts were recorded for this clone. Written as DNA, the CDR3 is TGTGCCAGCAGTTTGTTAAGCTCTGGAAACACCATATATTTT. It is translated as CASSLLSSGNTIYF. The chain joins TRBV27 to TRBJ1-3; no definite D call. Germline V gene data show CDR1 as MNHEY and CDR2 as SMNVEV (reference sequence). This CDR3 is 14 amino acids long. V lost 3 bases and J 0 bases, leaving 6 bases between the germline ends.

This clone was observed once. The chain couples TRBV7-2 to TRBJ2-3, with 12 bases that match TRBD2. The CDR3 has 17 amino acids. The J segment lost 4 bases and the V segment lost 4 bases, leaving 9 bases of the junction unmatched. Germline V lookup: CDR1 SGHTA, CDR2 FQGNSA. The CDR3 region has the DNA TGTGCCAGCAGCTCACCCACCGGACTAGCGGGACCAGATACGCAGTATTTT. Its protein is CASSSPTGLAGPDTQYF.

In nucleotides, the CDR3 is TGTGCCAGCGATTGCGGTGAAGCCAAAAACATTCAGTACTTC. This translates into CASDCGEAKNIQYF. The rearrangement uses TRBV6-4 and TRBJ2-4; D not resolved. CDR1 and CDR2 from the germline V gene are MRHNA and SNTAGT. The ends were cut back, 8 bases at V and 0 bases at J, with 11 bases in the middle. The CDR3 is 14 residues long.

The CDR3 spells CASSPNRVDEPQHF. In DNA, the CDR3 is TGTGCCAGCAGTCCGAACAGGGTGGATGAGCCCCAGCATTTT. V gene TRBV27 combines with J gene TRBJ1-5, with a possible D match to TRBD1 (6 bases). This CDR3 comprises 14 residues. The germline V gene has CDR1 MNHEY and CDR2 SMNVEV (reference sequence). Trimming removed 5 bases from V and 8 bases from J, with 16 bases in between.

The rearrangement uses TRBV27 and TRBJ2-7; D gene ambiguous. The germline gives CDR1 MNHEY, CDR2 SMNVEV (reference sequence). V shed 3 bases and J shed 0 bases, with 12 bases lying between them. This CDR3 comprises 15 residues. The CDR3, as DNA: TGTGCCAGCAGTTTGAGTCGTTGGAACTCCTACGAGCAGTACTTC. It translates to CASSLSRWNSYEQYF.

The CDR3 bases are TGTGCCAGCAGTTGGGGTGGGAGAGGAGATCAGCCCCAGCATTTT. Translating gives CASSWGGRGDQPQHF. The V gene is TRBV27, the J gene TRBJ1-5; no definite D call. Germline CDR1 is MNHEY and CDR2 is SMNVEV (reference sequence). V lost 4 bases to trimming and J lost 5 bases, with 15 bases between them. The CDR3 has 15 amino acids.

The chain combines TRBV28 with TRBJ1-5; D call uncertain. V lost 3 bases, J lost 0 bases, and 12 bases lay in between. This CDR3 comprises 16 residues. CDR1 and CDR2 (germline): MDHEN, SYDVKM. The CDR3 region is CASSFRAPYSNQPQHF. In DNA, the CDR3 is TGTGCCAGCAGTTTTCGGGCACCTTATAGCAATCAGCCCCAGCATTTT.